Listed below are T cell receptor beta chains from one sample, sequenced in a study of blood T cell repertoires in COVID-19. Clones were read by immunoSEQ multiplex PCR, and TCRdb kept only the in-frame ones, dropping some. The table has roughly 340,000 clones, around 87% seen once. Source material: peripheral blood. These receptors were obtained from a woman between 45 and 60 years old with COVID-19, enrolled during active disease. Each CDR3 is given with its conserved first and last residue. Each record gives: J gene, clone size, V gene, D gene, CDR3 DNA, CDR3 protein. A D gene is named only where the DNA matches it firmly. Expanded clones get a size class; other rows say once, few or many, or leave the size out.

TRBJ1-1 | NA | TRBV12-3/TRBV12-4 | NA | TGTGCCAGCAGTTTAACGAGGCTTGGAGCTTTCTTT | CASSLTRLGAFF
TRBJ2-1 | NA | TRBV24-1 | NA | TGTGCCACCAGTGATTTACGGAGGGGAAGTGAGCAGTTCTTC | CATSDLRRGSEQFF
TRBJ2-3 | NA | TRBV9 | NA | TGTGCCAGCAGCGCCGGGGTAGATACGCAGTATTTT | CASSAGVDTQYF
TRBJ2-7 | NA | TRBV18 | TRBD2 | TGTGCCAGCTCACCAGTGGGTAGCGGGAGTCAGTACTTC | CASSPVGSGSQYF
TRBJ1-1 | NA | TRBV11-3 | NA | TGTGCCAGCAGCACTCACAGGTTGAACACTGAAGCTTTCTTT | CASSTHRLNTEAFF
TRBJ2-5 | NA | TRBV19 | TRBD2 | TGTGCCAGTAAACCCGGACTAGCGGGAGTTCAAGGGACCCAGTACTTC | CASKPGLAGVQGTQYF
TRBJ2-7 | NA | TRBV9 | NA | TGTGCCAGCAGCCGCTTGGGCGGGACCTACGAGCAGTACTTC | CASSRLGGTYEQYF
TRBJ1-2 | NA | TRBV10-3 | TRBD1 | TGTGCCATCAGTAGAACCGGGACAGGCGTCGGTGATGCTGGCTACACCTTC | CAISRTGTGVGDAGYTF
TRBJ2-5 | NA | TRBV19 | TRBD2 | TGTGCCAGCCGCCCCGGGGGGGGCCAGGAGACCCAGTACTTC | CASRPGGGQETQYF
TRBJ2-7 | few | TRBV4-1 | TRBD1 | TGCGCCAGCAGCCATGTTGGACAGGGTGTGCACGAGCAGTACTTC | CASSHVGQGVHEQYF
TRBJ2-7 | NA | TRBV10-1 | NA | TGCGCCAGCAGTAGCGCGGTGGGGCCCTACGAGCAGTACTTC | CASSSAVGPYEQYF
TRBJ1-2 | NA | TRBV7-8 | NA | TGTGCCAGCAGCTTAGCGCGAAGACAGAACTATGGCTACACCTTC | CASSLARRQNYGYTF
TRBJ2-1 | NA | TRBV19 | TRBD2 | TGTGCCAGTAGTTTTCAGGGCGGGAGCTACAATGAGCAGTTCTTC | CASSFQGGSYNEQFF
TRBJ2-1 | NA | TRBV5-1 | TRBD2 | TGCGCCAGCAGACTAGCGGGAGCCTACAGGGAGCAGTTCTTC | CASRLAGAYREQFF
TRBJ2-5 | NA | TRBV11-2 | TRBD2 | TGTGCCAGCAGCTCACCTAGCGGGAGGAGCGGGACCCAGTACTTC | CASSSPSGRSGTQYF
TRBJ1-1 | NA | TRBV6-5 | TRBD1 | TGTGCCAGCAGCTACGGGACAGGCGAAACTGAAGCTTTCTTT | CASSYGTGETEAFF
TRBJ1-1 | NA | TRBV7-9 | NA | TGTGCCAGCAGCTTCTCGTCGGGATTCTCGGCTTTCTTT | CASSFSSGFSAFF
TRBJ2-7 | NA | TRBV6-5 | TRBD1 | TGTGCCAGCAGTAGACAGGGCTACGAGCAGTACTTC | CASSRQGYEQYF
TRBJ2-1 | NA | TRBV10-2 | TRBD2 | TGCGCCAGCAGTGAGCCCCCGCTGGCTAGCGGGAAAGCAAATGAGCAGTTCTTC | CASSEPPLASGKANEQFF
TRBJ1-5 | NA | TRBV19 | NA | TGTGCCAGTAGTGCCCGCGAGGGAGGCAATCAGCCCCAGCATTTT | CASSAREGGNQPQHF
TRBJ2-7 | NA | TRBV5-5 | TRBD1 | TGTGCCAGCAGCTACCGGACAGGCGGCGAGCAGTACTTC | CASSYRTGGEQYF
TRBJ2-5 | NA | TRBV13 | TRBD2 | TGTGCCAGCAGCTTTGGGACTAGGGAGACCCAGTACTTC | CASSFGTRETQYF
TRBJ2-2 | NA | TRBV18 | NA | TGTGCCAGCTCAGGGCGACTACAGAACACCGGGGAGCTGTTTTTT | CASSGRLQNTGELFF
TRBJ2-2 | NA | TRBV14 | TRBD2 | TGTGCCAGCAGCCAAGATAGACTAGCGACCGGGGAGCTGTTTTTT | CASSQDRLATGELFF
TRBJ2-7 | NA | TRBV3-1/TRBV3-2 | TRBD2 | TGTGCCAGCAGCCAAACGCTTAGACTAGCGGGAGACGAGCAGTACTTC | CASSQTLRLAGDEQYF
TRBJ1-1 | NA | TRBV27 | NA | TGTGCCAGCAGCCCAACGGTCAGGGGTTGGGGGGGGAACACTGAAGCTTTCTTT | CASSPTVRGWGGNTEAFF
TRBJ2-7 | NA | TRBV2 | NA | TGTGCCAGCAGGCTCTTCGGACAACTCAGCTCCTACGAGCAGTACTTC | CASRLFGQLSSYEQYF
TRBJ2-1 | NA | TRBV19 | NA | TGTGCCAGTAGTATAGTAGGCAGGGCCGCTCGGAATGAGCAGTTCTTC | CASSIVGRAARNEQFF
TRBJ1-2 | NA | TRBV30 | NA | TGTGCCTGGAAAAAACAGGGTGCCGGTGGCTACACCTTC | CAWKKQGAGGYTF
TRBJ1-5 | few | TRBV11-2 | TRBD1 | TGTGCCAGCAGCGCGCAGGGGGCGATTCAGCCCCAGCATTTT | CASSAQGAIQPQHF
TRBJ2-5 | NA | TRBV19 | NA | TGTGCCAGTAGTATCGCCCCCCCTCGGGAGACCCAGTACTTC | CASSIAPPRETQYF
TRBJ1-3 | NA | TRBV2 | NA | TGTGCCAGTAACAGAGAACGAAACACCATATATTTT | CASNRERNTIYF
TRBJ1-4 | NA | TRBV7-9 | TRBD1 | TGTGCCAGCAGGCAGACAGGGGCGAGTGAAAAACTGTTTTTT | CASRQTGASEKLFF
TRBJ1-2 | NA | TRBV25-1 | NA | TGTGCCAGCAGTGAAGTCCGGGACTATGGCTACACCTTC | CASSEVRDYGYTF
TRBJ2-7 | few | TRBV2 | TRBD2 | TGTGCCAGCTCTAGATACCCTCCGCGAGCGGGATTCGCCTACGAGCAGTACTTC | CASSRYPPRAGFAYEQYF
TRBJ2-7 | NA | TRBV6-4 | NA | TGTGCCAGCGCTATACCGGGACATCTTACTTCATTCTACGAGCAGTACTTC | CASAIPGHLTSFYEQYF
TRBJ2-7 | NA | TRBV7-2 | TRBD2 | TGTGCCAGCAGCGGGGGACTAGCGGGAATCTACGAGCAGTACTTC | CASSGGLAGIYEQYF
TRBJ2-1 | once | TRBV15 | NA | TGTGCCACCAGCAGAGAAGCCCCAGGGGGGTTTGGCAATGAGCAGTTCTTC | CATSREAPGGFGNEQFF
TRBJ2-5 | NA | TRBV5-1 | TRBD1 | TGCGCCAGCAGCTTGGTTTCCGGCAGGGGGTTGGAGACCCAGTACTTC | CASSLVSGRGLETQYF
TRBJ2-5 | NA | TRBV5-1 | TRBD1 | TGCGCCAGCAGCGTTACAGGGGGAGGACCTCAAGAGACCCAGTACTTC | CASSVTGGGPQETQYF
TRBJ2-5 | NA | TRBV11-3 | NA | TGTGCCAGCAGCTTAGGGATGGGGCAGACCCAGTACTTC | CASSLGMGQTQYF
TRBJ2-1 | NA | TRBV6-5 | NA | TGTGCCAGCAGTTACCGGGGGGCGAGCTCCTACAATGAGCAGTTCTTC | CASSYRGASSYNEQFF
TRBJ2-1 | NA | TRBV12-3/TRBV12-4 | NA | TGTGCCAGCAGCCAGACTAGCAATGAGCAGTTCTTC | CASSQTSNEQFF
TRBJ1-2 | NA | TRBV19 | TRBD1 | TGTGCCAGTACCGAAAGGGGGCAGGCCTACTCTGGCTACACCTTC | CASTERGQAYSGYTF
TRBJ1-6 | NA | TRBV6-5 | TRBD1 | TGTGCCAGCAGTTACTCCGCAGGGGGAATGAATTCACCCCTCCACTTT | CASSYSAGGMNSPLHF
TRBJ2-2 | NA | TRBV6-5 | NA | TGTGCCATCAGCGGAGGGACCGGGGAGCTGTTTTTT | CAISGGTGELFF
TRBJ1-5 | NA | TRBV29-1 | NA | TGCAGCGTTGTGGCTGCTAGCAATCAGCCCCAGCATTTT | CSVVAASNQPQHF
TRBJ2-3 | NA | TRBV18 | TRBD2 | TGTGCCAGCTCACCAGGTTCGAGGACTAGCGGGGATACGCAGTATTTT | CASSPGSRTSGDTQYF
TRBJ2-2 | NA | TRBV24-1 | TRBD1 | TGTGCCACGGGACAGGGCACCGGGGAGCTGTTTTTT | CATGQGTGELFF
TRBJ1-2 | NA | TRBV5-1 | NA | TGCGCCAGCAGCTTGAGGCAGGCTGAGGGTGGCTACACCTTC | CASSLRQAEGGYTF
TRBJ2-1 | NA | TRBV11-3 | NA | TGTGCCAGCAGCCGTTACCTAGTGGGTGAGCAGTTCTTC | CASSRYLVGEQFF
TRBJ2-7 | NA | TRBV7-2 | NA | TGTGCCAGCAGCTTGAGTCAGGGGCCTGGCTACGAGCAGTACTTC | CASSLSQGPGYEQYF
TRBJ2-5 | NA | TRBV19 | NA | TGTGCCAGTAGTACTCCGGGACTCATTCAACAAGAGACCCAGTACTTC | CASSTPGLIQQETQYF
TRBJ1-5 | NA | TRBV6-1 | NA | TGTGCCAGCAGTGGAACCAGTATACGGCGGGGAAGCAATCAGCCCCAGCATTTT | CASSGTSIRRGSNQPQHF
TRBJ1-6 | NA | TRBV6-2/TRBV6-3 | NA | TGTGCCAGCAGTTACAGGGGATTGAATTCACCCCTCCACTTT | CASSYRGLNSPLHF